A selection of T cell receptor beta chains follows, all from one sample in a study of T cell responses to AZD1222 COVID-19 vaccine. The protocol was immunoSEQ multiplex PCR, while the TCRdb copy is restricted to in-frame clones and leaves out a portion. The sample has approximately 67,000 clones; about 88% are singletons. The starting material was peripheral blood, obtained 28 days after the second AZD1222 dose. Receptors were obtained from an adult who received the AZD1222 COVID-19 vaccine. Both conserved end residues are part of each CDR3. D genes are given only for firm matches. Rows give clone size only sometimes, using once, few, many, or a class for an expanded clone.

TRBD2	TRBV5-1	-	TRBJ2-5	CASSRTSGETQYF	TGCGCCAGCAGCCGTACTAGCGGAGAGACCCAGTACTTC
TRBD1	TRBV11-2	-	TRBJ2-1	CASSLGQGYQYNEQFF	TGTGCCAGCAGCTTAGGACAGGGCTATCAATACAATGAGCAGTTCTTC
-	TRBV30	-	TRBJ2-7	CAWARRQDSYEQYF	TGTGCCTGGGCGAGGCGACAGGACTCCTACGAGCAGTACTTC
-	TRBV30	-	TRBJ2-2	CAWSKDTGELFF	TGTGCCTGGAGTAAGGACACCGGGGAGCTGTTTTTT
TRBD1	TRBV19	once	TRBJ2-7	CASSIDGTGGYEQYF	TGTGCCAGTAGTATAGATGGGACAGGGGGCTACGAGCAGTACTTC
TRBD1	TRBV9	-	TRBJ1-1	CASSRQGAEWSEAFF	TGTGCCAGCAGCCGACAGGGGGCAGAATGGTCTGAAGCTTTCTTT
-	TRBV5-1	-	TRBJ2-7	CASSDSMDFLYEQYF	TGCGCCAGCAGCGATTCGATGGACTTCCTCTACGAGCAGTACTTC
-	TRBV12-2	once	TRBJ1-5	CASRPGGGGGQPQHF	TGTGCAAGTCGCCCAGGGGGTGGCGGAGGTCAGCCCCAGCATTTT
-	TRBV11-3	-	TRBJ2-7	CASSLPIGEQYF	TGTGCCAGCAGCCTACCCATCGGCGAGCAGTACTTC
-	TRBV7-3	-	TRBJ2-7	CASSLNGGEQYF	TGTGCCAGCAGCTTAAACGGAGGCGAGCAGTACTTC
-	TRBV6-2/TRBV6-3	few	TRBJ1-2	CASSPHETRLRRNGYTF	TGTGCCAGCAGCCCACACGAAACGAGGCTGCGTAGAAATGGCTACACCTTC
TRBD1	TRBV18	-	TRBJ1-2	CASSPDRDYGYTF	TGTGCCAGCTCACCTGACAGGGACTATGGCTACACCTTC
-	TRBV7-2	once	TRBJ2-3	CASSPGPRGADTQYF	TGTGCCAGCAGCCCCGGTCCTAGAGGGGCAGATACGCAGTATTTT
-	TRBV2	once	TRBJ1-6	CASRGTRNSPLHF	TGTGCCAGCAGAGGGACTCGGAATTCACCCCTCCACTTT
-	TRBV11-2	-	TRBJ2-7	CASSLGGGLQYEQYF	TGTGCCAGCAGCCTAGGTGGCGGACTCCAGTACGAGCAGTACTTC
-	TRBV7-2	-	TRBJ1-4	CASSGGEKLFF	TGTGCCAGCAGTGGGGGAGAAAAACTGTTTTTT
TRBD2	TRBV5-4	-	TRBJ2-1	CASSPVRLAEYNEQFF	TGTGCCAGCAGCCCCGTCCGGCTAGCGGAATACAATGAGCAGTTCTTC
-	TRBV5-1	-	TRBJ1-1	CASSSGVSSMNTEAFF	TGCGCCAGCAGCTCGGGGGTTAGCTCCATGAACACTGAAGCTTTCTTT
-	TRBV11-3	-	TRBJ1-4	CASSLDRYGRKLFF	TGTGCCAGCAGCTTAGATCGGTACGGAAGGAAACTGTTTTTT
TRBD1	TRBV5-5	-	TRBJ1-5	CASSKTGGNQPQHF	TGTGCCAGCAGCAAGACAGGGGGAAATCAGCCCCAGCATTTT
TRBD1	TRBV19	-	TRBJ1-2	CASSQDRGAYGYTF	TGTGCCAGTAGTCAGGACAGGGGAGCCTATGGCTACACCTTC
-	TRBV12-3/TRBV12-4	-	TRBJ1-1	CASSLLEAFF	TGTGCCAGCAGTCTCTTAGAAGCTTTCTTT
TRBD1	TRBV10-1	once	TRBJ2-1	CASSEMGQGEGHEQFF	TGCGCCAGCAGTGAGATGGGACAGGGGGAGGGTCATGAGCAGTTCTTC
-	TRBV4-3	-	TRBJ2-5	CASSQVRDHMAQYF	TGCGCCAGCAGCCAAGTTAGGGACCATATGGCCCAGTACTTC
-	TRBV7-2	-	TRBJ1-1	CASSFPSIQGTEAFF	TGTGCCAGCAGCTTTCCCTCTATACAGGGCACTGAAGCTTTCTTT
TRBD2	TRBV18	-	TRBJ2-1	CASSLTSGTYNEQFF	TGTGCCAGCTCACTTACTAGCGGAACCTACAATGAGCAGTTCTTC
-	TRBV5-1	-	TRBJ1-4	CASSLAASPLNEKLFF	TGCGCCAGCAGCTTGGCAGCCTCTCCACTTAATGAAAAACTGTTTTTT
-	TRBV6-5	-	TRBJ1-6	CASSYSVRSSPLHF	TGTGCCAGCAGTTACAGCGTGAGGAGTTCACCCCTCCACTTT
-	TRBV28	once	TRBJ1-2	CASSPPPRYGYTF	TGTGCCAGCAGTCCGCCCCCCCGCTATGGCTACACCTTC
TRBD1	TRBV5-1	-	TRBJ1-4	CASSDPGQGDEKLFF	TGCGCCAGCAGCGATCCGGGACAGGGGGACGAAAAACTGTTTTTT
-	TRBV11-2	-	TRBJ2-1	CASSPFTGDSNNEQFF	TGTGCCAGCAGCCCCTTTACGGGGGACAGTAACAATGAGCAGTTCTTC
TRBD2	TRBV10-3	once	TRBJ2-3	CALSRLAGSTDTQYF	TGTGCACTATCTAGACTAGCGGGATCCACAGATACGCAGTATTTT
-	TRBV7-9	-	TRBJ1-1	CASSYIDTEAFF	TGTGCCAGCAGTTACATTGACACTGAAGCTTTCTTT
TRBD2	TRBV30	few	TRBJ2-5	CAWGTSGRETQYF	TGTGCCTGGGGGACTAGCGGGAGGGAGACCCAGTACTTC
TRBD1	TRBV3-1/TRBV3-2	-	TRBJ2-1	CASSQGRDRGRDEQFF	TGTGCCAGCAGCCAAGGCCGGGACAGGGGACGGGATGAGCAGTTCTTC
-	TRBV6-5	-	TRBJ2-7	CAGVGAPSLYDEQYF	TGTGCCGGGGTTGGGGCCCCTAGCTTATACGACGAGCAGTACTTC
-	TRBV9	-	TRBJ1-4	CASSVRVNEKLFF	TGTGCCAGCAGCGTGCGAGTTAATGAAAAACTGTTTTTT
-	TRBV5-1	-	TRBJ1-1	CASSWSGTEAFF	TGCGCCAGCAGTTGGTCAGGCACTGAAGCTTTCTTT
-	TRBV4-3	-	TRBJ2-5	CASSQDLETQYF	TGCGCCAGCAGCCAAGATTTAGAGACCCAGTACTTC
-	TRBV28	-	TRBJ2-3	CATAGRGPTDTQYF	TGTGCCACCGCTGGGAGGGGGCCCACAGATACGCAGTATTTT
-	TRBV12-3/TRBV12-4	-	TRBJ2-7	CASSLRVEQYF	TGTGCCAGCAGTTTACGTGTGGAGCAGTACTTC
-	TRBV10-1	-	TRBJ1-2	CAIQGSSGYTF	TGCGCCATTCAGGGGAGTTCGGGCTACACCTTC
-	TRBV19	-	TRBJ2-3	CASSIGTSITDTQYF	TGTGCCAGTAGTATTGGCACTAGTATCACAGATACGCAGTATTTT
TRBD1	TRBV7-9	-	TRBJ1-1	CASSLQGAINTEAFF	TGTGCCAGCAGCTTACAGGGGGCGATTAACACTGAAGCTTTCTTT
TRBD2	TRBV2	-	TRBJ2-3	CASRMTSGTDTQYF	TGTGCCAGCAGGATGACTAGCGGAACAGATACGCAGTATTTT
-	TRBV4-1	-	TRBJ2-6	CASSQSGYSGANVLTF	TGCGCCAGCAGCCAATCTGGATACTCTGGGGCCAACGTCCTGACTTTC
-	TRBV7-2	once	TRBJ1-6	CASSLRVTGNSPLHF	TGTGCCAGCAGCTTAAGGGTTACAGGGAATTCACCCCTCCACTTT
-	TRBV28	-	TRBJ1-6	CASSFSSGVKGSPLHF	TGTGCCAGCAGTTTCTCCTCCGGAGTTAAGGGTTCACCCCTCCACTTT
-	TRBV3-1/TRBV3-2	-	TRBJ2-3	CASSLVDGFQYF	TGTGCCAGCAGCCTGGTAGACGGCTTTCAGTATTTT